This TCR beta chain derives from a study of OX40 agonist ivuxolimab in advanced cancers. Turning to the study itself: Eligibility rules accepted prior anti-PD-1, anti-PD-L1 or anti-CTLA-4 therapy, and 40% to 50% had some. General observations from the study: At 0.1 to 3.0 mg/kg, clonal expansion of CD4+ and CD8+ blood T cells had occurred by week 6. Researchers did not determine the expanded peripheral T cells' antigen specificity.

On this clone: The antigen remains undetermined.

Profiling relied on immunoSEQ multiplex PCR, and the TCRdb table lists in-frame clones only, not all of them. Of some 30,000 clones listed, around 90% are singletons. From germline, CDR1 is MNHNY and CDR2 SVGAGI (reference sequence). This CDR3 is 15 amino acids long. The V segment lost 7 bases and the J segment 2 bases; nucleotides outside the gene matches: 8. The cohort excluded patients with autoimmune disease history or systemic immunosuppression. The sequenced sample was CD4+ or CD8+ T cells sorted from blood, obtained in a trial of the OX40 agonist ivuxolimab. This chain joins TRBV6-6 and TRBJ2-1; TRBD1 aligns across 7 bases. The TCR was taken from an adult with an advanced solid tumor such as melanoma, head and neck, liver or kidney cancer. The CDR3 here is CASTPGQTTYNEQFF. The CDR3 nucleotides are TGTGCCAGCACCCCGGGACAGACGACCTACAATGAGCAGTTCTTC.